This T cell receptor beta chain is drawn from a study of T-cell reconstitution after alpha-beta-depleted transplantation in children. General observations from the study: The study reportedly traced alpha-beta T cells about two months after transplant to several hundred expanded graft clones. The origin of high day-60 TCRbeta diversity in some patients lay in surviving recipient T cells and thymic progenitors. Newly produced T cells mostly accounted for T-cell counts and diversity one year post-transplant.

This clonotype came up a few times. What it binds is not known. Construction of the TCRbeta library involved unique molecular identifiers. MiXCR, applied by TCRdb to the PCR reads, yields one record per CDR3 protein. This repertoire shows under 400,000 distinct CDR3 sequences, roughly 25% found once; its top ten account for 9.5% to 13%. The source material was PBMCs, mostly from graft donor cells, sampled 180 days after TCRalphabeta/CD19-depleted stem cell transplant. The sequence came from a male patient younger than 18 who had a stem cell transplant for acute lymphoblastic leukemia, so the T cells may come from the graft donor.

CDR3 nucleotides: TGCAGTGCTAGAGATACAGGGCTAGCGGGCACAGATACGCAGTATTTT. Protein product: CSARDTGLAGTDTQYF. The chain is built from TRBV20-1 and TRBJ2-3, with TRBD2 as a possible D gene (7 bases). There are 16 residues in the CDR3. The germline V gene encodes CDR1 DFQATT and CDR2 SNEGSKA (reference sequence). The V end was cut by 0 bases, the J end by 1 base, with 14 bases between.